The table lists the clone carrying this TCR beta chain with many counts. V lost 7 bases, J lost 8 bases, and 17 bases lay in between. This CDR3 has 13 residues. CDR1 and CDR2 (germline): MNHNS, SASEGT. Using unique molecular identifiers, the investigators prepared the TCRbeta library. Using its own MiXCR run on the PCR reads, TCRdb lists one record per CDR3 protein. The sample records around 600,000 distinct CDR3 sequences, 16% being singletons. The data stem from a study of T-cell reconstitution after alpha-beta-depleted transplantation in children. This material consisted of PBMCs from the stem cell graft donor, taken from the stem cell graft. This sequence joins TRBV6-1 and TRBJ1-2; D unresolved. The source of this sequence is a human donor who donated a stem cell graft to a child with acute myeloid leukemia. The CDR3 nucleotides read TGTGCCAGCACTCGGGGTCAGTTCGAGGGCTACACCTTC. Its protein is CASTRGQFEGYTF.